The 6 T cell receptor beta chains below come from one sample, sequenced in a study of T-cell reconstitution after alpha-beta-depleted transplantation in children. Unique molecular identifiers were used to barcode this TCRbeta library. TCRdb recomputed calls from the PCR reads with MiXCR, one row per CDR3 protein. The sample lists over 400,000 distinct CDR3 sequences, approximately 13% occurring once. Sample: PBMCs from the stem cell graft donor, taken from the stem cell graft. The receptors stem from a human donor who donated a stem cell graft to a child with combined immunodeficiency.

This rearrangement joins TRBV19 to TRBJ1-4; TRBD1 agrees at 7 bases. Looked up from germline, CDR1 is LNHDA and CDR2 is SQIVND (reference sequence). The CDR3 has 18 residues. J gave up 5 bases and V 3 bases, and 15 bases lay outside the gene matches. The CDR3 coding sequence is TGTGCCAGTAGTATCGGCTTCGGTCGGACAGGCTACAATGAAAAACTGTTTTTT. Translation gives CASSIGFGRTGYNEKLFF.

The genes are TRBV6-1 and TRBJ2-5, with a weak D call TRBD1 (5 bases). The CDR3 spans 14 residues. The V gene's germline CDR1 is MNHNS and CDR2 SASEGT. Trimming took 2 bases from V and 5 from J, leaving 12 bases between them. The CDR3 is CASSESAGRETQYF. DNA of the CDR3: TGTGCCAGCAGTGAATCGGCAGGGCGGGAGACCCAGTACTTC.

This chain connects TRBV5-1 to TRBJ2-1; no reliable D call. Germline V gene lookup returns CDR1 SGHRS and CDR2 YFSETQ. The CDR3 runs to 13 residues. V was shortened by 3 bases and J by 8 bases, with 12 bases between the two germline ends. CDR3 in amino acids: CASSSGFGDEQFF. Written as DNA, the CDR3 is TGCGCCAGCAGCTCTGGCTTTGGGGATGAGCAGTTCTTC.

The table lists this clonotype with many counts. The chain has TRBV7-2 and TRBJ2-7, with a possible D match to TRBD2 (6 bases). Germline CDR1 reads SGHTA; CDR2 reads FQGNSA. Trimming left V 5 bases short and J 4 bases short, with 12 bases between. This CDR3 is 13 amino acids long. This CDR3 reads CASSAVRGYEQYF. The CDR3 DNA reads as TGTGCCAGCAGCGCAGTACGGGGGTACGAGCAGTACTTC. Full variable domain (missing parts from reference TRBV7-2 and TRBJ2-7): GAGVSQSPSNKVTEKGKDVELRCDPISGHTALYWYRQSLGQGLEFLIYFQGNSAPDKSGLPSDRFSAERTGGSVSTLTIQRTQQEDSAVYLCASSAVRGYEQYFGPGTRLTVT.

This clonotype turned up a few times. The chain carries TRBV4-1 and TRBJ2-1, with D hard to call. Trimming took 4 bases from V and 3 from J, leaving 10 bases between them. The CDR3 contains 14 residues. Germline V gene lookup returns CDR1 MGHRA and CDR2 YSYEKL. The CDR3 DNA follows: TGCGCCAGCAGCCTGGCAGTAGGCTACAATGAGCAGTTCTTC. It codes for CASSLAVGYNEQFF.

This clonotype has at least ten counts. The V call is TRBV27, the J call TRBJ2-7; 11 bases align to TRBD1. The CDR3 spans 16 residues. Trimming at V came to 5 bases and at J to 3 bases, leaving 9 bases not matched to a gene. CDR1 is MNHEY and CDR2 is SMNVEV in the germline V gene (reference sequence). CDR3 sequence: CASSANRDRGIYEQYF. The CDR3 DNA follows: TGTGCCAGCAGTGCCAACCGGGACAGGGGGATCTACGAGCAGTACTTC.